This T cell receptor beta chain was profiled in a study of shared clonotypes between healthy human individuals. In regard to this clone: Its antigen is not known.

Terminally differentiated effector memory CD45RA+ cells were left out of the naive CD8 fraction, which was CD45RO-negative and positively selected for CCR7. Those who donated, Caucasian adults without exception, all lived in Nashville, Tennessee. The CDR3 is made up of 14 amino acids. V was cut by 3 bases and J by 1 base, with 9 bases left in between. The germline V gene has CDR1 MNHEY and CDR2 SMNVEV (reference sequence). Study-level results: The authors expected sequencing depth to affect clonotype sharing among donors.

In replicate PCRs of sorted subsets, approximately 210 ng DNA, approximately 30,000 T cell genomes, was used. Profiling relied on immunoSEQ multiplex PCR, and the TCRdb table lists in-frame clones only, not all of them. The sample has hundreds of thousands of clones, about 98% seen once. This clonotype originated in a man in his thirties or forties in good health. The sequenced material came from naive CD8+ T cells sorted from blood. The chain uses TRBV27 and TRBJ1-1; tentative D call: TRBD1 (5 bases). CDR3 amino acids: CASSFSQGNTEAFF. The CDR3 DNA sequence: TGTGCCAGCAGTTTTAGTCAGGGGAACACTGAAGCTTTCTTT.